This T cell receptor beta chain was captured in a study of neurological immune-mediated disorders. Study findings and constraints: The highest TCR clonal expansion occurred in HTLV-1-associated myelopathy; multiple sclerosis fell below healthy controls. The phylogenetic placement of 18 of 34 multiple sclerosis patients' repertoires in one related-CDR3 cluster constitutes a possible signature.

With 4 bases removed from V and 5 bases from J, the gap between germline ends came to 17 bases. This CDR3 region has 15 residues. The germline V gene has CDR1 SEHNR and CDR2 FQNEAQ (reference sequence). TCRdb reanalysed the 5' RACE reads using MiXCR and keeps one entry per CDR3 protein. Of 85,000 to 90,000 distinct CDR3 sequences listed, around 3.5% were seen once; the top ten hold around 3.1%. Worth noting for this clonotype: Its target is not known. One base away lies a much larger clone, so this may be a sequencing read error.

V is TRBV7-9 and J is TRBJ2-5, with D perhaps matching TRBD2 (9 bases). This TCR came from a woman aged 45-65 years with multiple sclerosis. The sample taken for sequencing was PBMCs. DNA for the CDR3: TGTGCCAGCAGCTCAATAGCGGGGGACAGGGAGACCCAGTACTTC. Amino acid sequence: CASSSIAGDRETQYF. The complete variable domain, with remaining parts taken from reference TRBV7-9 and TRBJ2-5, reads DTGVSQNPRHKITKRGQNVTFRCDPISEHNRLYWYRQTLGQGPEFLTYFQNEAQLEKSRLLSDRFSAERPKGSFSTLEIQRTEQGDSAMYLCASSSIAGDRETQYFGPGTRLLVL.